This T cell receptor (beta chain) comes out of a study of CD8 T cells in ankylosing spondylitis. Overall study findings and caveats: One TCR beta motif, made up of under ten highly homologous variants, appeared characteristic of ankylosing spondylitis blood.

In TCRdb, the 5' RACE reads were re-called with MiXCR into one record per CDR3 protein. Of 800,000 to 900,000 distinct CDR3 sequences in the sample, roughly 10% were seen once. This clonotype turned up a few times. The antigen is unknown. V lost 0 bases and J lost 0, with 15 bases in between. Germline loops: CDR1 KGHSH, CDR2 LQKENI. This CDR3 has 17 residues. The TCR comes from a male donor with ankylosing spondylitis. Sequenced sample: blood, either unsorted or a sorted T cell fraction (not recorded which). The rearrangement uses TRBV18 and TRBJ2-7, with D tentatively TRBD1 or TRBD2 (5 bases each). The chain's CDR3 is CASSPPYPGRSSYEQYF. The CDR3 DNA follows: TGTGCCAGCTCACCACCCTACCCGGGACGCAGCTCCTACGAGCAGTACTTC.